This entry concerns a single TCR beta chain. This clonotype appeared a few times. Its antigen specificity is not known. No base qualities exist here, and no much larger clone lies one base off it. These reads were obtained on an Illumina NovaSeq 6000. TCR cDNA was synthesized by 5'RACE template switching, through which a universal primer site and unique molecular identifiers were introduced. Priming for cDNA synthesis came from both the TCR alpha and TCR beta constant segments. Library amplification involved two PCR steps, and the second step added sample barcodes and sequencing adapters. Libraries were sequenced on Illumina HiSeq 2500 (2x100 bp) or NovaSeq (2x150 bp). The original methods were these. Reads were demultiplexed and collapsed into UMI consensus sequences with MIGEC, and V(D)J alignment was performed with MiXCR. Vaccine-responding clonotypes were defined with edgeR using replicate PBMC samples, requiring FDR below 0.01 and a log2 fold change above 5 up to day 15. Each bulk clonotype was labeled CD4 or CD8 based on which sequenced repertoire, CD4 or CD8, contained the clonotype at higher abundance. TCRdb reworked the public reads: Q25 trimming with fastp, MiXCR clone assembly, productive beta chains retained. When rows share a CDR3 protein, they turn into one entry using the most common DNA and genes. Clone size and V and J calls follow TCRdb, not the original study. The sample table holds under 200,000 distinct CDR3 sequences, of which 9.5% to 12% were seen once. Around 34% of the sample belongs to the ten largest clones.

The data were obtained in a study of T cells after yellow fever vaccination (dated by TCRdb to about 2019). With respect to the entire study: The SMART-Seq v4 Ultra Low Input RNA kit was used to prepare libraries from fractions with low cell numbers. To follow T-cell clones before and after primary and booster YFV17D yellow fever vaccination, bulk TCR alpha and beta repertoires were sequenced over time. Two healthy male donors, one aged 18 to 29 and one aged 30 to 40 years, were included in the cohort. Blood was collected at multiple timepoints before and after primary and secondary immunization, and bulk PBMC replicates and cell subsets were isolated. What the research found in general, with its limitations: A small fraction of clonotypes showed up in both the CD4 and CD8 compartments, probably as a result of convergent recombination. The secondary T-cell response was found to be weaker but faster than the primary response, with a peak reached on day 5 rather than on day 15. Because abundant contaminating clonotypes from the bulk population could be contained in FACS-sorted repertoires, computational filtering was required. Most clones expanded after primary vaccination (almost 97% of CD4 and roughly 90% of CD8) were re-detected after the booster, suggesting that broad memory maintenance occurred. Because only two donors were included in the study, the extent to which the findings can be generalized is limited.

The CDR3 runs 15 residues from the cysteine to the phenylalanine. Only the CDR3 DNA is retained, 45 bases long and in frame from the first base. The germline V end is reduced by 5 bases and the J end by 4 bases; junction bases left unmatched: 6. According to the germline V gene, CDR1 reads SGHTA and CDR2 reads FQGTGA. Explained via the paper, the treatment or condition label denotes: live attenuated yellow fever vaccine strain. A standard Ficoll-Paque protocol was used to isolate PBMCs from peripheral blood. CD4 and CD8 T-cell fractions were isolated with Dynabeads CD4 and CD8 positive selection kits. TriZol was used to extract RNA from bulk PBMCs, from CD4 and CD8 fractions, and from dextramer-positive and dextramer-negative fractions.

The source material was CD8+ T cells sorted from PBMCs, sampled 15 days after the yellow fever booster vaccination. This sequence uses TRBV7-3 and TRBJ2-1, with TRBD1 matching 9 junction bases. The sequence came from a man between 18 and 35 years old who received the YFV17D yellow fever vaccine. The DNA is TGTGCCAGCAGCCCCCGGACAGGGGAATACAATGAGCAGTTCTTC. Translated, this gives CASSPRTGEYNEQFF.